The TCR beta chain described here comes from a study of blood T cells in healthy people across ages. Unmatched junction bases numbered 7, after V lost 2 bases and J lost 9 bases. There are 15 residues in the CDR3. The germline V gene has CDR1 MNHNY and CDR2 SVGAGI (reference sequence). Overall study results and limits: Conclusively comparing naive with antigen-experienced cells was impossible with unsorted PBMCs. Age showed a roughly linear inverse relationship with TCR beta diversity per million T cells. Compared with aged donors, long-lived donors showed fewer expanded clones, suggesting selection.

In regard to this clonotype: Its target is not known.

Next came a second PCR, run for about 7 to 11 cycles, which used a sample-barcoded 5' primer along with a J-beta primer mix. In TCRdb, the 5' RACE reads were re-called with MiXCR into one record per CDR3 protein. The sample includes about 1.4 million distinct CDR3 sequences, around 59% of them seen just once. Input material: blood. The rearrangement uses TRBV6-6 and TRBJ2-1; 10 positions agree with TRBD2. The source of this sequence is a young man in good health. The CDR3 nucleotides read TGTGCCAGCAGTTACCCCGGGACTAGCGATATTGAGCAGTTCTTC. Protein sequence: CASSYPGTSDIEQFF.